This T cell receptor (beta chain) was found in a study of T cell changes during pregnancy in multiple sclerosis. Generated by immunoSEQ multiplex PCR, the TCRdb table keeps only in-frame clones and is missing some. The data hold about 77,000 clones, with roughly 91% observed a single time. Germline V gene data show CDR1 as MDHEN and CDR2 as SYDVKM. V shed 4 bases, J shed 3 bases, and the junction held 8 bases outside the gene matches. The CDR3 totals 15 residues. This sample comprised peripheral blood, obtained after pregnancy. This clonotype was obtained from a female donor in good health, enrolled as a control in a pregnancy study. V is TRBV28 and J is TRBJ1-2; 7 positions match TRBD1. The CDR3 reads CASSSFAGGDYGYTF. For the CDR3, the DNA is TGTGCCAGCAGTTCCTTTGCAGGGGGAGACTATGGCTACACCTTC.